This T cell receptor beta chain was obtained from a study of CD8 T cells in Susac syndrome. The study sequenced TCR beta in blood CD8+ and CD4+ T cells. The CDR3 contains 16 residues. V was pared by 4 bases and J by 2 bases, with 15 bases between. Random hexamers were used to reverse transcribe roughly 0.5 to 1 ug of RNA. TCRdb itself ran the immunoSEQ multiplex PCR reads through MiXCR, one entry per CDR3 protein. The sample shows about 440,000 distinct CDR3 sequences, more than 70% of them seen only once. This TCR was recovered from a human donor with multiple sclerosis. The chain carries TRBV12-3 or TRBV12-4 and TRBJ2-1; D may be TRBD2 (6 bases). Sequenced material: CD8+ T cells from PBMCs. CDR3 DNA: TGTGCCAGCAGTTCCCCAGGTAGCGGACCCTACAATGAGCAGTTCTTC. Translation: CASSSPGSGPYNEQFF.